The 9 T cell receptor beta chains below were found in one sample sequenced in a study of T-cell reconstitution after alpha-beta-depleted transplantation in children. For TCRbeta, the library was prepared with unique molecular identifiers. Each CDR3 protein is one row after TCRdb ran MiXCR on the PCR reads. The sample yields 250,000 to 350,000 distinct CDR3 sequences, around 25% seen once. Sequenced here: PBMCs, mostly from graft donor cells, sampled 180 days after TCRalphabeta/CD19-depleted stem cell transplant. The receptors were gathered from a male patient younger than 18 who had a stem cell transplant for acute lymphoblastic leukemia, so the T cells may come from the graft donor.

This clonotype was observed once. The J gene is TRBJ1-2, the V gene TRBV27, with D uncertain. Trimming cost V 1 base and J 8 bases, with 14 bases left between them. The CDR3 totals 14 residues. The germline CDR1 and CDR2 sequences are MNHEY and SMNVEV (reference sequence). CDR3 in DNA: TGTGCCAGCAGTTTATTCGGCACCAACTTCGGCTACACCTTC. This encodes CASSLFGTNFGYTF.

The chain employs TRBV5-1 and TRBJ2-7; D tentatively fits TRBD1 or TRBD2 (6 bases each). The CDR3 contains 12 residues. CDR1 is SGHRS, CDR2 YFSETQ, per germline. Trimming removed 2 bases at V and 5 bases at J, with 8 bases between. The CDR3 reads CASSFGGNEQYF. As DNA, the CDR3 is TGCGCCAGCAGCTTCGGGGGCAACGAGCAGTACTTC.

This clonotype was seen more than once but under ten times. The chain employs TRBV5-1 and TRBJ2-1, with 9 bases matching TRBD2. From germline, CDR1 is SGHRS and CDR2 YFSETQ. The length of the CDR3 is 16 residues. Germline trimming cut 1 base from V and 1 base from J; bases unmatched to any gene: 3. The CDR3 is CASSLRGLASYNEQFF. The CDR3 DNA is TGCGCCAGCAGCTTGCGGGGACTAGCTTCCTACAATGAGCAGTTCTTC.

This clonotype appeared a single time. The chain is built from TRBV7-8 and TRBJ1-1; no firm D call. The CDR3 contains 15 residues. Trimming stripped 2 bases from V and 5 bases from J, with 15 bases between. Per the germline V gene, CDR1 is SGHVS and CDR2 is FQNEAQ. The CDR3 DNA is TGTGCCAGCAGCTTAACCCCGGACTTCCGAACTGAAGCTTTCTTT. This encodes CASSLTPDFRTEAFF. Filled out from reference TRBV7-8 and TRBJ1-1, the complete variable domain reads GAGVSQSPRYKVAKRGQDVALRCDPISGHVSLFWYQQALGQGPEFLTYFQNEAQLDKSGLPSDRFFAERPEGSVSTLKIQRTQQEDSAVYLCASSLTPDFRTEAFFGQGTRLTVV.

In this sample, this clonotype turned up a few times. This sequence joins TRBV7-9 and TRBJ2-1; 8 positions agree with TRBD2. Trimming at V came to 4 bases and at J to 3 bases, leaving 11 bases not matched to a gene. In germline, CDR1 is SEHNR, CDR2 FQNEAQ (reference sequence). CDR3 length equals 17 residues. The CDR3 coding sequence is TGTGCCAGCAGCTCCTCCAGCGGGGGCGGGTTCTACAATGAGCAGTTCTTC. This encodes CASSSSSGGGFYNEQFF.

J is TRBJ2-7 and V is TRBV18, with 10 bases aligning to TRBD2. Germline V gene data show CDR1 as KGHSH and CDR2 as LQKENI. V was clipped by 1 base and J by 6 bases; unmatched bases: 9. This CDR3 region has 16 residues. CDR3 sequence reads: CASSPHPAGGGGEQYF. DNA for the CDR3: TGTGCCAGCTCACCACATCCAGCGGGAGGGGGGGGCGAGCAGTACTTC. The variable domain in full, completed from reference TRBV18 and TRBJ2-7, reads NAGVMQNPRHLVRRRGQEARLRCSPMKGHSHVYWYRQLPEEGLKFMVYLQKENIIDESGMPKERFSAEFPKEGPSILRIQQVVRGDSAAYFCASSPHPAGGGGEQYFGPGTRLTVT.

This sequence joins TRBV2 and TRBJ2-1; TRBD2 agrees at 11 bases. Germline V gene lookup returns CDR1 SNHLY and CDR2 FYNNEI. The CDR3 spans 16 residues. The junction had 8 bases not matched to a gene; V was cut back by 6 bases and J by 4 bases. Here the CDR3 reads CASRSRLAGSYNEQFF. The CDR3 DNA sequence: TGTGCCAGCAGAAGCCGACTAGCGGGATCGTACAATGAGCAGTTCTTC. Drawing the rest from reference TRBV2 and TRBJ2-1, the complete variable domain is EPEVTQTPSHQVTQMGQEVILRCVPISNHLYFYWYRQILGQKVEFLVSFYNNEISEKSEIFDDQFSVERPDGSNFTLKIRSTKLEDSAMYFCASRSRLAGSYNEQFFGPGTRLTVL.

V gene TRBV14 combines with J gene TRBJ2-7; 11 nucleotides match TRBD1. V was clipped by 3 bases and J by 4 bases; unmatched bases: 11. Germline-derived CDR1 and CDR2 are SGHDN and FVKESK. This CDR3 is built from 17 residues. This CDR3 reads CASSHLAGTGGLYEQYF. The CDR3, as DNA: TGTGCCAGCAGCCATCTGGCCGGGACAGGGGGACTATACGAGCAGTACTTC.

CDR3 in DNA: TGCGCCAGCAGCTCGCCCGGGGCCAGGGCTCTATATGGCTACACCTTC. Protein: CASSSPGARALYGYTF. The J gene is TRBJ1-2, the V gene TRBV5-1; TRBD1 might be the D (5 bases). The V gene's germline CDR1 is SGHRS and CDR2 YFSETQ. CDR3 size: 16 residues. The V and J ends lost 3 bases and 5 bases respectively, with 20 bases between them.